This T cell receptor (beta chain) was sequenced in a study of response to subunit inactivated influenza vaccine. TCRdb passed the RT-PCR reads through MiXCR, listing each CDR3 protein once. Here the sample spans roughly 540,000 distinct CDR3 sequences, under 30% being singletons. Trimming pared 3 bases from V and 6 bases from J, leaving 9 bases between. CDR3 length: 13 amino acids. These data were also filed under a second study, of T cells expressing NK-cell markers. From that study: Making the TCR beta cDNA relied on 5'RACE template switching with UMIs. Repertoire data for TCR beta were derived from sorted T cells (CD3+CD56+NKG2C+, CD3+CD56+NKG2C- and CD3+CD56-NKG2C+). Dominant NKG2C+ clonotypes in a handful of donors made up roughly 1.0-7.0% of CD8+ T cells. In a few donors, dominant clonotypes made up about 28.3-65% of CD3+CD56-NKG2C+ cells. The study left the HCMV specificity of expanded NKG2C+ T cell clones unresolved.

The chain carries TRBV12-3 or TRBV12-4 and TRBJ2-1; D is ambiguous. The input for sequencing was CD4+ T cells sorted from PBMCs, taken 11 to 12 days after vaccination. The sequence was collected from a man aged 50 to 60 who received an inactivated influenza vaccine. The CDR3 protein is CASSLQSPNEQFF. CDR3 coding DNA: TGTGCCAGCAGTTTGCAGTCCCCCAATGAGCAGTTCTTC.